This T cell receptor beta chain stems from a study of human T cells and chemical hapten exposure. The authors extracted total RNA from unfractionated whole blood. Via MiXCR, TCRdb re-called the 5' RACE reads, giving one row per CDR3 protein. Among 120,000 to 150,000 distinct CDR3 sequences listed, 4.1% were seen once. As concerns this clonotype: Just one base apart from a much larger clone, this may be a read error.

Germline loops: CDR1 SGHTA, CDR2 FQGNSA. The length of the CDR3 is 10 residues. The V gene is TRBV7-2, the J gene TRBJ2-1; D is perhaps TRBD2 (5 bases). The source of this sequence is a female donor in good health. The CDR3 DNA follows: TGTGCCAGCAGCTTAGGTCGACTAACCTTC. Its protein is CASSLGRLTF.